These 8 T cell receptor beta chains share one sample of origin, sequenced in a study of CD8 T cells in Susac syndrome. Random hexamers served to reverse transcribe about 0.45 to 1 ug RNA. TCRdb re-derived calls from the immunoSEQ multiplex PCR reads in MiXCR, one entry per CDR3 protein. Counted here are 75,000 or so distinct CDR3 sequences, about 94% occurring once; the ten biggest clones make up about 0.99%. Sequenced: CD8+ T cells from PBMCs. All receptors derive from a human donor with Susac syndrome.

The J gene is TRBJ2-5, the V gene TRBV4-1; TRBD1 agrees at 10 bases. CDR3 length equals 14 residues. V was pared by 8 bases and J by 4 bases, with 7 bases of the junction left unmatched. Germline V gene lookup returns CDR1 MGHRA and CDR2 YSYEKL. CDR3 amino acids: CASSEDRGRETQYF. The CDR3, as DNA: TGCGCCAGCTCCGAGGACAGGGGGAGAGAGACCCAGTACTTC.

The rearrangement uses TRBV3-1 and TRBJ1-1; D might be TRBD1 (5 bases). The CDR3 runs 15 residues. V was clipped by 0 bases and J by 6 bases, with 14 bases between them. CDR1 is LGHDT and CDR2 is YNNKEL in the germline V gene (reference sequence). CDR3 sequence: CASSQDRGRAAEAFF. The CDR3 region has the DNA TGTGCCAGCAGCCAAGATCGCGGCAGGGCCGCTGAAGCTTTCTTT. The full variable domain, completed using reference TRBV3-1 and TRBJ1-1, is DTAVSQTPKYLVTQMGNDKSIKCEQNLGHDTMYWYKQDSKKFLKIMFSYNNKELIINETVPNRFSPKSPDKAHLNLHINSLELGDSAVYFCASSQDRGRAAEAFFGQGTRLTVV.

This sequence joins TRBV2 and TRBJ1-1; no reliable D call. V gave up 10 bases and J gave up 1 base, with 16 bases separating them. The CDR3 extends over 14 amino acids. Germline V gene lookup returns CDR1 SNHLY and CDR2 FYNNEI. The DNA of the CDR3 is TGTGCCACCTGGGCGGGTGTCTCGAACACTGAAGCTTTCTTT. This translates into CATWAGVSNTEAFF.

The chain employs TRBV27 and TRBJ2-5; TRBD1 or TRBD2 may be the D gene (5 bases each). The CDR3 is made up of 14 amino acids. V dropped 6 bases and J dropped 5 bases, with 16 bases sitting between them. Germline V CDR1 and CDR2: MNHEY, SMNVEV (reference sequence). In DNA form, the CDR3 reads TGTGCCAGCAGGGGGACCCGGAGGTGGGAGACCCAGTACTTC. Its protein is CASRGTRRWETQYF.

This chain connects TRBV4-3 to TRBJ2-1, with D perhaps TRBD1 (5 bases). Germline V gives CDR1 LGHNA, CDR2 YSLEER. The CDR3 has 16 amino acids. Trimming cost V 1 base and J 4 bases, with 14 bases left between them. The CDR3 is CASSQVLRGPYNEQFF. The CDR3 DNA is TGCGCCAGCAGCCAAGTTCTAAGGGGCCCTTACAATGAGCAGTTCTTC.

This chain's CDR3 is CASTAGGHETDTQYF. CDR3 bases: TGTGCCAGCACCGCAGGGGGACATGAGACAGATACGCAGTATTTT. The chain carries TRBV28 and TRBJ2-3; 7 bases map to TRBD1. Unmatched junction bases numbered 10, after V lost 7 bases and J lost 3 bases. The germline CDR1 and CDR2 sequences are MDHEN and SYDVKM. The CDR3 contains 15 residues.

V usage is TRBV3-1 and J usage is TRBJ2-7; D gene unclear. With 3 bases removed from V and 2 bases from J, the gap between germline ends came to 11 bases. The CDR3 extends over 14 amino acids. Per germline, CDR1 LGHDT and CDR2 YNNKEL (reference sequence). As DNA, the CDR3 is TGTGCCAGCAGCCAGTACCCACCTCCCTACGAGCAGTACTTC. Its protein is CASSQYPPPYEQYF.

The rearrangement uses TRBV5-1 and TRBJ2-1; D might be TRBD1 (6 bases). The CDR3 runs to 15 residues. Trimming removed 2 bases from V and 7 bases from J, with 16 bases in between. In germline, CDR1 is SGHRS, CDR2 YFSETQ. The CDR3 coding sequence is TGCGCCAGCAGCTTATCAGGGGTGCACCCGAATGAGCAGTTCTTC. Translation: CASSLSGVHPNEQFF.